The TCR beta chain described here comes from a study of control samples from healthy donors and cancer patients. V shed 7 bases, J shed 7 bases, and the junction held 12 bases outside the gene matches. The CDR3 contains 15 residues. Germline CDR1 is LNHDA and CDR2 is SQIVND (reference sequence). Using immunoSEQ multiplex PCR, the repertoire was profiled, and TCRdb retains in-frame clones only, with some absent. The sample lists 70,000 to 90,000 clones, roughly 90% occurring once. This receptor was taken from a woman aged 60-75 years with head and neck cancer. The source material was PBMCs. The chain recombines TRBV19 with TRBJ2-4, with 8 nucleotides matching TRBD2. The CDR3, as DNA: TGTGCCAGTACCCTCAGCGGAGCGGGAGTTAACATTCAGTACTTC. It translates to CASTLSGAGVNIQYF. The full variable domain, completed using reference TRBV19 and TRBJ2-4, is DGGITQSPKYLFRKEGQNVTLSCEQNLNHDAMYWYRQDPGQGLRLIYYSQIVNDFQKGDIAEGYSVSREKKESFPLTVTSAQKNPTAFYLCASTLSGAGVNIQYFGAGTRLSVL.